The subject of this entry is one T cell receptor (beta chain). Its antigen remains unknown. This record belongs to a study of OX40 agonist ivuxolimab in advanced cancers. Study results and caveats: Several nonresponders also turned out to have low normalized T-cell clonal expansion.

The CDR3 is 20 amino acids. The V gene end was trimmed by 0 bases and the J gene end by 0 bases; junction bases not matched to a gene: 8. From germline, CDR1 is SGHRS and CDR2 YFSETQ. Using immunoSEQ multiplex PCR, the repertoire was profiled, and TCRdb retains in-frame clones only, with some absent. This sample has tens of thousands of clones; 92% occur once, and the top ten carry 0.44%. The chain joins TRBV5-1 to TRBJ2-6, with 11 bases fitting TRBD1. The starting material was CD4+ or CD8+ T cells sorted from blood, obtained in a trial of the OX40 agonist ivuxolimab. This TCR was recovered from an adult with an advanced solid tumor such as melanoma, head and neck, liver or kidney cancer. The CDR3 loop reads CASSLGSGQGVSSGANVLTF. In nucleotides, the CDR3 is TGCGCCAGCAGCTTGGGGTCGGGACAGGGGGTCTCCTCTGGGGCCAACGTCCTGACTTTC.